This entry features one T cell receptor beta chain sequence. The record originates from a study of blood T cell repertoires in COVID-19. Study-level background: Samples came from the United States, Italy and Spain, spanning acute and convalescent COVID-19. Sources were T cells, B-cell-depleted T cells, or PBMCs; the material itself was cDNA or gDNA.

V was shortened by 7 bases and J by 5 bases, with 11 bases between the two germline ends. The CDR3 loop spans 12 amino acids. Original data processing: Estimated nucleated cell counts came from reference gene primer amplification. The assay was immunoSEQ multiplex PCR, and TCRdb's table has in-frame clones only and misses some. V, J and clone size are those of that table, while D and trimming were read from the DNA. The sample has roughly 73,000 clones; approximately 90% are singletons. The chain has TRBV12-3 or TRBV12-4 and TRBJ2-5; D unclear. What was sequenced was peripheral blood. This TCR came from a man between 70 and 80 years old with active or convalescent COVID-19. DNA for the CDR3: TGTGCCAGCATGGGTCCAGCGGAGACCCAGTACTTC. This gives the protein CASMGPAETQYF.